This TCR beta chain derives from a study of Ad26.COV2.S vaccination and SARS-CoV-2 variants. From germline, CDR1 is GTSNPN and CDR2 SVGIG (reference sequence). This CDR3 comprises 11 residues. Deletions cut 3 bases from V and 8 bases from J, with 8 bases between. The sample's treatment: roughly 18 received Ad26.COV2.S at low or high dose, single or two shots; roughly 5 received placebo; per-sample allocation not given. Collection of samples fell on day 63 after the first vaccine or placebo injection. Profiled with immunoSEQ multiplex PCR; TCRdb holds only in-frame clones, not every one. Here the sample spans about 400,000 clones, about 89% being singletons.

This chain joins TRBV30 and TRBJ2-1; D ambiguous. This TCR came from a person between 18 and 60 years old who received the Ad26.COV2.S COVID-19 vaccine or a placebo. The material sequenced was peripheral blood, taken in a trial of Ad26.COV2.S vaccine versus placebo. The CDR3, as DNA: TGTGCCTGGAGGAGTCGGTATGAGCAGTTCTTC. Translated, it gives CAWRSRYEQFF.